What follows describes a single T cell receptor (beta chain). This specimen belongs to a study of blood T cell repertoires in COVID-19. In the study overall: PBMCs, B-cell-depleted T cells, or T cells were the source of the cDNA or gDNA that made up the material.

In the authors' workflow: Quantification of nucleated cells was approximated via reference gene primer amplification. TCRdb's copy holds only in-frame clones and misses some; the assay was immunoSEQ multiplex PCR. The V and J calls and clone size were taken over from that table, and D and trimming were inferred from the DNA. The table has 270,000 or so clones, nearly 90% seen once. The V gene end was trimmed by 2 bases and the J gene end by 5 bases; junction bases not matched to a gene: 4. CDR3 size: 16 residues. Germline lookup yields CDR1 SGDLS and CDR2 YYNGEE. The chain employs TRBV9 and TRBJ2-1; 13 positions agree with TRBD2. Input material: peripheral blood. The sequence came from a woman aged 40 to 50 who had recovered from COVID-19. DNA for the CDR3: TGTGCCAGCAGCGTCGATGGGACTAGCGGGAACAATGAGCAGTTCTTC. Translation: CASSVDGTSGNNEQFF.